A single sample is the source of the 27 T cell receptor beta chains below, sequenced in a study of human T cells and chemical hapten exposure. Unfractionated whole blood was the source from which total RNA was extracted. From the 5' RACE reads, TCRdb called clonotypes with MiXCR, one entry per CDR3 protein. The profile shows tens of thousands of distinct CDR3 sequences, approximately 16% of them singletons. These receptors were obtained from a female donor in good health.

Only a few counts were recorded for this clonotype. The genes are TRBV4-2 and TRBJ1-2, with D tentatively TRBD1 (6 bases). V lost 2 bases, J lost 8 bases, and 18 bases lay in between. CDR1 and CDR2 (germline): LGHNA, YNFKEQ. This CDR3 spans 15 amino acids. CDR3 amino acids: CASSQKQGEAYGYTF. CDR3 sequence (DNA): TGTGCCAGCAGCCAAAAACAGGGAGAAGCCTACGGCTACACCTTC.

There are a few counts of this clonotype. The chain uses TRBV5-4 and TRBJ1-1, with D perhaps TRBD1 (6 bases). Trimming took off 0 bases at V and 5 bases at J, with 14 bases between the two ends. The CDR3 totals 15 residues. CDR1 and CDR2 from the germline V gene are SGHNT and YYREEE (reference sequence). The CDR3 region has the DNA TGTGCCAGCAGCTTGGCTTCACAGGGATCGACTGAAGCTTTCTTT. Its translation is CASSLASQGSTEAFF.

At least ten counts were recorded for this clonotype. V usage is TRBV7-2 and J usage is TRBJ2-3; no firm D call. The V gene lost 5 bases and the J gene lost 2 bases, with 2 bases spanning the gap. CDR3 length: 11 amino acids. Germline-derived CDR1 and CDR2 are SGHTA and FQGNSA. CDR3 sequence (DNA): TGTGCCAGCAGCCTCACAGATACGCAGTATTTT. The encoded protein is CASSLTDTQYF.

The rearrangement joins TRBV2 to TRBJ2-1, with 7 bases matching TRBD2. This CDR3 comprises 16 residues. Germline V lookup: CDR1 SNHLY, CDR2 FYNNEI. Trimming removed 4 bases from V and 3 bases from J; junction bases left unmatched: 9. The CDR3 nucleotides are TGTGCCAGCAGTGGCCCCGGACTAGATTTCTACAATGAGCAGTTCTTC. This translates into CASSGPGLDFYNEQFF.

The genes are TRBV3-1 and TRBJ1-2; D unresolved. The germline CDR1 and CDR2 sequences are LGHDT and YNNKEL (reference sequence). CDR3 length equals 14 residues. Trimming stripped 4 bases from V and 10 bases from J, with 19 bases between. The CDR3 DNA is TGTGCCAGCAGCCCGTCCCCCACGGTTACTGACTACACCTTC. Amino acid sequence: CASSPSPTVTDYTF.

The chain joins TRBV28 to TRBJ2-1; D remains unclear. The CDR3 has 13 residues. Germline V gene lookup returns CDR1 MDHEN and CDR2 SYDVKM. V was shortened by 8 bases and J by 4 bases, with 12 bases between the two germline ends. The chain's CDR3 is CASLRSQYNEQFF. The CDR3 DNA follows: TGTGCCAGCCTTAGGTCCCAGTACAATGAGCAGTTCTTC.

The genes are TRBV7-9 and TRBJ1-3; D unresolved. This CDR3 has 14 residues. Germline values: CDR1 SEHNR, CDR2 FQNEAQ (reference sequence). Trimming shortened V by 4 bases and J by 4 bases, and 11 bases separated the two germline ends. The CDR3, as DNA: TGTGCCAGCAGCTCAGCGAAGAGAGGAAACACCATATATTTT. It specifies CASSSAKRGNTIYF.

This chain links TRBV29-1 with TRBJ1-1; D is unresolved. Germline V gene sequence: CDR1 SQVTM, CDR2 ANQGSEA. This CDR3 region has 14 residues. V shed 1 base and J shed 2 bases, with 11 bases lying between them. This chain's CDR3 is CSVEGLHRNTEAFF. Here the CDR3 DNA reads TGCAGCGTTGAAGGATTGCATAGAAACACTGAAGCTTTCTTT.

This clonotype has a count of ten or more. At one end the junction does not follow the germline gene, possibly because of a read error. In nucleotides, the CDR3 is TGCGCCAGCAGCAAAGAGCCAGCCCAAGCCACCGGGGAGCTGTTTTTT. Encoded protein: CASSKEPAQATGELFF. The rearrangement joins TRBV4-1 to TRBJ2-2; D gene unclear. The CDR3 is 16 residues long. Germline CDR1 MGHRA, CDR2 YSYEKL.

The chain combines TRBV5-6 with TRBJ2-7; D is unresolved. V lost 2 bases and J lost 0, with 6 bases in between. This CDR3 spans 13 amino acids. Germline V gene data show CDR1 as SGHDT and CDR2 as YYEEEE. CDR3 region: CASSFGDSYEQYF. In DNA form, the CDR3 reads TGTGCCAGCAGCTTTGGGGACTCCTACGAGCAGTACTTC.

The chain employs TRBV6-4 and TRBJ2-3, with TRBD2 matching 10 bases. Germline loops: CDR1 MRHNA, CDR2 SNTAGT. CDR3 length: 15 residues. V trimming: 6 bases; J trimming: 1 base; junction bases outside the gene matches: 4. Here the CDR3 reads CASSIGTSGTDTQYF. The CDR3 coding sequence is TGTGCCAGCAGCATTGGGACTAGCGGCACAGATACGCAGTATTTT.

This clonotype occurred a few times. The chain employs TRBV5-1 and TRBJ2-1; TRBD2 aligns across 8 bases. The V and J ends lost 1 base and 4 bases, in that order; junction bases with no gene match: 4. Germline V gives CDR1 SGHRS, CDR2 YFSETQ. This CDR3 is 15 amino acids long. The CDR3 loop is CASSLPSGSYNEQFF. DNA for the CDR3: TGCGCCAGCAGCTTGCCAAGCGGGAGTTACAATGAGCAGTTCTTC.

This chain links TRBV2 with TRBJ2-3; 7 bases are a match to TRBD2. Germline-derived CDR1 and CDR2 are SNHLY and FYNNEI. This CDR3 is built from 14 residues. V lost 3 bases, J lost 7 bases, and 7 bases stayed unmatched. The CDR3 loop reads CASSDGTTLHTQYF. The CDR3 DNA is TGTGCCAGCAGTGACGGGACTACCCTTCATACGCAGTATTTT.

This clonotype came up a few times. The gene calls are TRBV28 and TRBJ1-2, with D hard to call. The CDR3 runs to 17 residues. Deletions cut 3 bases from V and 1 base from J, with 18 bases between. Per germline, CDR1 MDHEN and CDR2 SYDVKM. In DNA form, the CDR3 reads TGTGCCAGCAGTTTCTTCGAGGACTTTTCCCGTAACTATGGCTACACCTTC. It encodes CASSFFEDFSRNYGYTF.

The rearrangement joins TRBV12-3 or TRBV12-4 to TRBJ2-1, with 12 bases lining up with TRBD2. After removal of 0 bases from V and 6 bases from J, the junction contained 3 bases not matched to a gene. The CDR3 spans 16 residues. The chain's CDR3 is CASSLAGGLAGNEQFF. The CDR3 DNA reads as TGTGCCAGCAGTTTAGCCGGGGGACTAGCGGGCAATGAGCAGTTCTTC.

This clonotype was counted between two and nine times. The rearrangement joins TRBV2 to TRBJ1-1; D is unresolved. CDR1 and CDR2 (germline): SNHLY, FYNNEI. The CDR3 is 12 amino acids. Trimming removed 8 bases at V and 1 base at J, with 8 bases between. CDR3 sequence: CASGRQNTEAFF. The DNA for the CDR3 is TGTGCCAGCGGAAGACAGAACACTGAAGCTTTCTTT.

The chain employs TRBV7-2 and TRBJ2-3; D is ambiguous. This CDR3 has 14 amino acids. Germline lookup yields CDR1 SGHTA and CDR2 FQGNSA. V was clipped by 5 bases and J by 6 bases, with 15 bases between them. CDR3 in DNA: TGTGCCAGCAGCGGCCAGACTGGTGGGGATACGCAGTATTTT. It is translated as CASSGQTGGDTQYF.

The chain joins TRBV20-1 to TRBJ1-5, with TRBD1 as a possible D gene (6 bases). The CDR3 spans 14 residues. Germline CDR1 reads DFQATT; CDR2 reads SNEGSKA (reference sequence). Trimming left V 3 bases short and J 7 bases short, with 16 bases between. The CDR3 DNA reads as TGCAGTGCTAGCCGTCAGGGGCCGAGCCAGCCCCAGCATTTT. Protein: CSASRQGPSQPQHF.

This clonotype showed up just a few times. The V gene is TRBV7-2, the J gene TRBJ1-5; D call uncertain. CDR1 SGHTA and CDR2 FQGNSA come from the germline V gene. The ends were cut back, 2 bases at V and 7 bases at J, with 9 bases in the middle. The CDR3 is 13 amino acids. The CDR3 loop is CASSLSSEQPQHF. The CDR3 DNA sequence: TGTGCCAGCAGCTTATCGTCAGAGCAGCCCCAGCATTTT. The variable domain in full, completed from reference TRBV7-2 and TRBJ1-5, reads GAGVSQSPSNKVTEKGKDVELRCDPISGHTALYWYRQSLGQGLEFLIYFQGNSAPDKSGLPSDRFSAERTGGSVSTLTIQRTQQEDSAVYLCASSLSSEQPQHFGDGTRLSIL.

This clonotype was counted a few times. J is TRBJ2-6 and V is TRBV7-9; no clear D gene. V shed 5 bases and J shed 3 bases, with 17 bases lying between them. Germline values: CDR1 SEHNR, CDR2 FQNEAQ (reference sequence). This CDR3 is built from 17 residues. In DNA, the CDR3 is TGTGCCAGCAGCCCCCAGAGGCTACATGTTGGGGCCAACGTCCTGACTTTC. It translates to CASSPQRLHVGANVLTF. The variable domain in full, completed from reference TRBV7-9 and TRBJ2-6, reads DTGVSQNPRHKITKRGQNVTFRCDPISEHNRLYWYRQTLGQGPEFLTYFQNEAQLEKSRLLSDRFSAERPKGSFSTLEIQRTEQGDSAMYLCASSPQRLHVGANVLTFGAGSRLTVL.

This clonotype occurred a few times. The chain uses TRBV14 and TRBJ2-3; 7 positions match TRBD2. The CDR3 has 18 amino acids. Germline V lookup: CDR1 SGHDN, CDR2 FVKESK. V dropped 4 bases and J dropped 4; count of bases not matched to a gene: 17. The CDR3, as DNA: TGTGCCAGCAGCCCCAGACCTGGCGGGAGTGCCCTCCCAGATACGCAGTATTTT. Residues: CASSPRPGGSALPDTQYF.

The J gene is TRBJ2-6, the V gene TRBV3-1; 8 nucleotides line up with TRBD2. From germline, CDR1 is LGHDT and CDR2 YNNKEL (reference sequence). J was trimmed by 0 bases and V by 4 bases; bases with no gene match: 8. This CDR3 has 18 residues. The CDR3 here is CASSPGGATTSGANVLTF. The CDR3 DNA reads as TGTGCCAGCAGCCCCGGGGGGGCAACAACCTCTGGGGCCAACGTCCTGACTTTC.

The chain joins TRBV7-8 to TRBJ1-2; D gene ambiguous. This CDR3 has 14 residues. V lost 1 base and J 2 bases, leaving 8 bases between the germline ends. CDR1 and CDR2 from the germline V gene are SGHVS and FQNEAQ. CDR3: CASSLDTRNYGYTF. For the CDR3, the DNA is TGTGCCAGCAGCTTAGATACACGGAACTATGGCTACACCTTC.

This clonotype appeared a few times. V and J are TRBV5-5 and TRBJ2-1; 7 positions match TRBD1. Per germline, CDR1 SGHKS and CDR2 YYEKEE (reference sequence). This CDR3 has 13 residues. Losses at the gene ends were 4 bases for V and 7 bases for J; bases not matched to a gene: 5. The CDR3 is CASSHDRVNEQFF. In nucleotides, the CDR3 is TGTGCCAGCAGCCATGACAGGGTGAATGAGCAGTTCTTC.

This clonotype appeared many times. The chain employs TRBV3-1 and TRBJ2-3, with TRBD2 matching over 9 bases. The CDR3 has 15 amino acids. Trimming took 1 base from V and 8 from J; bases not matched to a gene: 7. The germline V gene has CDR1 LGHDT and CDR2 YNNKEL (reference sequence). The CDR3 bases are TGTGCCAGCAGCCAAGTGGCGGGGGGGACTCCTACGCAGTATTTT. Its translation is CASSQVAGGTPTQYF.

This clonotype was picked up many times. The chain employs TRBV3-1 and TRBJ1-1; D gene ambiguous. The CDR3 covers 15 residues. The germline gives CDR1 LGHDT, CDR2 YNNKEL (reference sequence). The germline V and J ends were trimmed by 0 bases and 3 bases, with 11 bases remaining between them. The CDR3 loop reads CASSQDGRYYTEAFF. For the CDR3, the DNA is TGTGCCAGCAGCCAAGACGGACGTTATTACACTGAAGCTTTCTTT.

This clonotype was recorded a few times. The chain links TRBV27 to TRBJ2-2; D is ambiguous. The CDR3 has 15 residues. Germline CDR1 and CDR2: MNHEY and SMNVEV (reference sequence). Deletions cut 6 bases from V and 6 bases from J, with 17 bases between. CDR3 bases: TGTGCCAGCAGACCAGAGTCCGGTATTGCCGGGGAGCTGTTTTTT. It codes for CASRPESGIAGELFF.